This TCR beta chain was retrieved from a study of blood T cell repertoires in COVID-19. Study details: The United States, Italy and Spain supplied acute and convalescent COVID-19 samples. T cells, B-cell-depleted T cells, or PBMCs supplied cDNA or gDNA.

Original data processing: The authors estimated nucleated cell counts from reference gene primer amplification. Clones were sequenced by immunoSEQ multiplex PCR, and TCRdb holds only the in-frame ones, with some missing. The V and J calls and clone size were taken over from that table, and D and trimming were inferred from the DNA. This table has over 250,000 clones, 75% to 95% appearing once. This CDR3 has 16 residues. The germline CDR1 and CDR2 sequences are SGHNT and YYREEE (reference sequence). Trimming took 4 bases from V and 3 from J, leaving 17 bases between them. In Seattle, patients joined the study during active infection and were tracked longitudinally.

The chain couples TRBV5-4 to TRBJ2-1; the D gene is possibly TRBD2 (6 bases). The sample taken for sequencing was peripheral blood. The sequence was collected from a person aged 18 to 29 with COVID-19, enrolled during active disease. The CDR3 DNA reads as TGTGCCAGCAGCACCCCCCTAGCGCCCAACTACAATGAGCAGTTCTTC. This translates into CASSTPLAPNYNEQFF.